The sequence of this TCR beta chain was determined in a study of blood T cell repertoires in COVID-19. Assay used: immunoSEQ multiplex PCR; TCRdb lists only in-frame clones, some missing. The sample records 200,000 to 250,000 clones, roughly 86% being singletons. This clone was recorded a few times. V was pared by 3 bases and J by 9 bases, with 15 bases between. Germline-derived CDR1 and CDR2 are DFQATT and SNEGSKA (reference sequence). The CDR3 consists of 14 residues. The sequencing input was peripheral blood. The receptor was derived from a woman in her forties or fifties with COVID-19, enrolled during active disease. The V gene is TRBV20-1, the J gene TRBJ1-6, with no clear D. The CDR3 region is CSASAGHDTSPLHF. The DNA for the CDR3 is TGCAGTGCTAGTGCTGGGCACGATACTTCACCCCTCCACTTT.